What follows describes a single T cell receptor (beta chain). In Cohort 3, a recovered donor had either two negative PCRs, clearance, or symptom resolution. The V and J ends lost 3 bases and 8 bases respectively, with 14 bases between them. Germline CDR1 is SEHNR and CDR2 is FQNEAQ (reference sequence). This CDR3 has 15 amino acids. The sample belongs to a study of blood T cell repertoires in COVID-19. As for the study in general: Nucleic acid was either cDNA or gDNA, and it came from T cells, B-cell-depleted T cells, or PBMCs.

Only in-frame clones appear in the TCRdb table, and some are missing; sequencing was by immunoSEQ multiplex PCR. The sample records approximately 500,000 clones, roughly 90% being singletons. The sequenced sample was PBMCs or T cells enriched from blood (not recorded which). The TCR was taken from a woman aged 40 to 50 who had recovered from COVID-19. The V call is TRBV7-9, the J call TRBJ1-6; perhaps TRBD1 as D (5 bases). Here the CDR3 reads CASSFRGNEYSPLHF. The CDR3 coding sequence is TGTGCCAGCAGCTTTAGGGGCAACGAATATTCACCCCTCCACTTT.